Sequencing of this TCR beta chain was carried out in a study of shared clonotypes between healthy human individuals. Study-wide results and caveats: Lower generation probabilities were found for non-shared clonotypes than for those shared by all four donors. Among donors, clonotype sharing was expected to be affected by sequencing depth.

This clone was counted between two and nine times. Its antigen is unidentified. Within Nashville, Tennessee resided all donors, each a Caucasian adult. CD45RA+ naive and CD45RA-negative memory subsets were separated from CD4+ cells. TCRdb keeps only in-frame clones here, not all; method: immunoSEQ multiplex PCR. The repertoire holds roughly 1 million clones, with 70% to 80% as singletons. The specimen was memory CD4+ T cells sorted from blood. Subset of the sample: CD45RA-negative fraction. The receptor was isolated from a man between 18 and 35 years old in good health.

CDR3 in amino acids: CASRQGGQFSPLHF. CDR3 sequence (DNA): TGTGCCAGTAGGCAAGGGGGGCAGTTTTCACCCCTCCACTTT. J is TRBJ1-6 and V is TRBV19, with D perhaps matching TRBD1 (6 bases). Trimming took 6 bases from V and 9 from J, leaving 15 bases between them. The CDR3 length is 14 residues. Germline CDR1 reads LNHDA; CDR2 reads SQIVND (reference sequence).